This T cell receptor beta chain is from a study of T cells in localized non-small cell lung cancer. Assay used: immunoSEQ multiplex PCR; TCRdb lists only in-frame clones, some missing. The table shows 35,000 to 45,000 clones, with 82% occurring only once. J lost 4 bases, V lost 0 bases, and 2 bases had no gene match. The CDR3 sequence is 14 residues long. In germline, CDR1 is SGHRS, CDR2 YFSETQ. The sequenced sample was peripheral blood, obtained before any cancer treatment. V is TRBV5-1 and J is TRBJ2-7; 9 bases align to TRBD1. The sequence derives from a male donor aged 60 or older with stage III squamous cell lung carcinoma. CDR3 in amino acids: CASSLGGQGYEQYF. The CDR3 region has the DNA TGCGCCAGCAGCTTGGGGGGACAGGGATACGAGCAGTACTTC.